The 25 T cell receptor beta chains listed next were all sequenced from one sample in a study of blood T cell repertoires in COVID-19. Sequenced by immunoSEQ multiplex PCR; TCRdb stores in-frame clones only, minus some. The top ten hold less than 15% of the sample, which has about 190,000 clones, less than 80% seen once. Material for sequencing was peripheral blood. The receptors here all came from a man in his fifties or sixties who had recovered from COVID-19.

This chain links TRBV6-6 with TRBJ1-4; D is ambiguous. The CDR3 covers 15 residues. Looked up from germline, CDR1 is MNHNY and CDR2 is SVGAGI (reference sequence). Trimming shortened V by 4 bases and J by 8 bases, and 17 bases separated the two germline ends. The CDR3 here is CASSSGGRTQEKLFF. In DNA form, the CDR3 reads TGTGCCAGCAGTTCCGGTGGCAGGACTCAAGAAAAACTGTTTTTT.

The CDR3 coding sequence is TGTGCCAGTAGTATTAGCGGGGACAGGGGAGGCATTCAGTACTTC. Residues: CASSISGDRGGIQYF. The chain couples TRBV19 to TRBJ2-4; 10 bases match TRBD1. The CDR3 extends over 15 amino acids. V shed 3 bases, J shed 9 bases, and the junction held 8 bases outside the gene matches. Germline-derived CDR1 and CDR2 are LNHDA and SQIVND (reference sequence).

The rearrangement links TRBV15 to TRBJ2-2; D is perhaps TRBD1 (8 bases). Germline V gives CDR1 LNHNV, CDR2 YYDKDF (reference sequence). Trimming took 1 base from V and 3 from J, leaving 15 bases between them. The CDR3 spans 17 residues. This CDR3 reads CATSRGYTGGDTGELFF. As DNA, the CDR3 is TGTGCCACCAGCAGAGGATATACAGGGGGGGACACCGGGGAGCTGTTTTTT.

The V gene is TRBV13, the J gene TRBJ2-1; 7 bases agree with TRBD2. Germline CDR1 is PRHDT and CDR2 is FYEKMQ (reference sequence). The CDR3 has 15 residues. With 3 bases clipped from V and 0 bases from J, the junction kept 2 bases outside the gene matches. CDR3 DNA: TGTGCCAGCAGCTTCGGGGGGAGCTCCTACAATGAGCAGTTCTTC. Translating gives CASSFGGSSYNEQFF.

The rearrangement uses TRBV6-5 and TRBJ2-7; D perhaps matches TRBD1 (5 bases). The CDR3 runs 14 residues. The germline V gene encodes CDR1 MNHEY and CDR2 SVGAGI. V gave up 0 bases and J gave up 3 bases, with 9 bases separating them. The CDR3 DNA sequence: TGTGCCAGCAGTTACTCCCAGGGTGTCTACGAGCAGTACTTC. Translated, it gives CASSYSQGVYEQYF.

CDR3 in amino acids: CASSQEGRWDRGIYGYTF. DNA of the CDR3: TGTGCCAGCAGCCAAGAAGGTCGGTGGGACAGGGGGATCTATGGCTACACCTTC. The chain links TRBV3-1 (or the pseudogene TRBV3-2) to TRBJ1-2, with TRBD1 identical over 11 bases. Germline V gene data show CDR1 as LGHDT and CDR2 as YNNKEL (reference sequence). The V and J ends lost 0 bases and 4 bases, in that order; junction bases with no gene match: 10. The length of the CDR3 is 18 residues.

In DNA form, the CDR3 reads TGCGCCAGCAGCCAAGATCGGACTAGCAATGAGCAGTTCTTC. Protein product: CASSQDRTSNEQFF. The chain joins TRBV4-3 to TRBJ2-1; 7 bases fit TRBD2. V dropped 0 bases and J dropped 6; count of bases not matched to a gene: 2. In germline, CDR1 is LGHNA, CDR2 YSLEER. This CDR3 region has 14 residues.

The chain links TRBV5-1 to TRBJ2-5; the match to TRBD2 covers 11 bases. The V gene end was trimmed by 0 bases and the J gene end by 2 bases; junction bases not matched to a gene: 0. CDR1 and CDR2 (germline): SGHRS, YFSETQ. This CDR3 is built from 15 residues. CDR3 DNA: TGCGCCAGCAGCTTGGGGACTAGCGGGCAAGAGACCCAGTACTTC. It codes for CASSLGTSGQETQYF.

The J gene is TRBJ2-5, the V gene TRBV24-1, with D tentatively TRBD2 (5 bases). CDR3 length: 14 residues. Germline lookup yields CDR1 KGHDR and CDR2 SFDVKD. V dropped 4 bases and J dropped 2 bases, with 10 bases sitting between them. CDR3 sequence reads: CATSESGEQETQYF. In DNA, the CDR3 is TGTGCCACCAGTGAAAGCGGAGAACAAGAGACCCAGTACTTC.

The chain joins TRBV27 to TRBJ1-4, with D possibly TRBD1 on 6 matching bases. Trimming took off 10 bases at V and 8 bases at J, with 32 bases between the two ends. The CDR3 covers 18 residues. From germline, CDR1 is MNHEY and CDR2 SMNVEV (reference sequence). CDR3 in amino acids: CAIPGLLGGRGRKEKLFF. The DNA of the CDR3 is TGTGCCATCCCGGGGCTGTTAGGGGGAAGGGGCCGTAAAGAAAAACTGTTTTTT.

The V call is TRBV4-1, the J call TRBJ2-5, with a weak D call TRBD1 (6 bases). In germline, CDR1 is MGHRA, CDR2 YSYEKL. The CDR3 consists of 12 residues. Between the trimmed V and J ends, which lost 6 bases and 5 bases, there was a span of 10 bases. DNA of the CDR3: TGCGCCAGCAGGGGGGCTCGCGAGACCCAGTACTTC. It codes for CASRGARETQYF.

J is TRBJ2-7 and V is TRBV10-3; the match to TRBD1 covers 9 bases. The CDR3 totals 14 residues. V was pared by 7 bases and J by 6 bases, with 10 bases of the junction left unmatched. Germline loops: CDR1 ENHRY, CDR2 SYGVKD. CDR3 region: CAIKRTGESVEQYF. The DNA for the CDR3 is TGTGCCATCAAAAGGACAGGGGAATCGGTCGAGCAGTACTTC.

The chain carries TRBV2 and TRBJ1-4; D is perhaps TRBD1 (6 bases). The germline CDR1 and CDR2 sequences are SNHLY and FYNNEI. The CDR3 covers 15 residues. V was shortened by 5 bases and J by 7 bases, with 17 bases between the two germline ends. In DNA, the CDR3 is TGTGCCAGCAGTACCAGTAAACAGGGTCGTGAAAAACTGTTTTTT. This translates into CASSTSKQGREKLFF.

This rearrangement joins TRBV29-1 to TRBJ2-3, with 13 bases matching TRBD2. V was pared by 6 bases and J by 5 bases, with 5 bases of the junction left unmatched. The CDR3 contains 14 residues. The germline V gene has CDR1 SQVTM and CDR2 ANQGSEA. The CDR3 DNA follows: TGCAGCGTCACTAGCGGGAGGGCCGAAGATACGCAGTATTTT. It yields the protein CSVTSGRAEDTQYF.

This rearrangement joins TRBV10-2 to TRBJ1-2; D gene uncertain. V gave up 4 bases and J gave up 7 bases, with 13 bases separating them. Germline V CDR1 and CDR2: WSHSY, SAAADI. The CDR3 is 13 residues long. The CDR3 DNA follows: TGCGCCAGCAGTGGCCGGGAATGGTTTGGCTACACCTTC. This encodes CASSGREWFGYTF.

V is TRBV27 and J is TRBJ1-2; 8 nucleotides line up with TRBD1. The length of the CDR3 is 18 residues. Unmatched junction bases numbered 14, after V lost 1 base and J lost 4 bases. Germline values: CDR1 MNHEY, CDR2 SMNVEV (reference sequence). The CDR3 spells CASSLFSGRGQRGYGYTF. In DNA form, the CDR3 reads TGTGCCAGCAGTTTATTTAGTGGCAGGGGGCAGCGGGGCTATGGCTACACCTTC.

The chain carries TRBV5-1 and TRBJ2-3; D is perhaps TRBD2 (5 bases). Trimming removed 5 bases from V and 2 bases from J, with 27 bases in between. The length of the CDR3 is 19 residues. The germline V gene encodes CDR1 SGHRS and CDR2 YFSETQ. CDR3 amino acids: CASRPLTLRGKLSTDTQYF. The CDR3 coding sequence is TGCGCCAGCAGGCCATTGACGTTAAGAGGGAAGCTATCCACAGATACGCAGTATTTT.

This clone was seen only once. CDR3 region: CASSSTGTSDGEQYF. The CDR3 DNA is TGTGCCAGCAGCTCTACCGGGACTAGCGATGGGGAGCAGTACTTC. This chain links TRBV11-3 with TRBJ2-7, with TRBD2 identical over 10 bases. Germline-derived CDR1 and CDR2 are SGHNT and YENEEA. The CDR3 has 15 residues. Trimming cost V 4 bases and J 7 bases; bases outside gene matches: 10.

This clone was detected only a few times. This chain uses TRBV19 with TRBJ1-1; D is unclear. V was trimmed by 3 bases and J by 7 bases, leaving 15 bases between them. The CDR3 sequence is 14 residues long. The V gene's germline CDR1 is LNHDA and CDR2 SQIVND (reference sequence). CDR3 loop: CASSMDSSGFEAFF. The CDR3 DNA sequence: TGTGCCAGTAGTATGGACTCCTCCGGTTTTGAAGCTTTCTTT.

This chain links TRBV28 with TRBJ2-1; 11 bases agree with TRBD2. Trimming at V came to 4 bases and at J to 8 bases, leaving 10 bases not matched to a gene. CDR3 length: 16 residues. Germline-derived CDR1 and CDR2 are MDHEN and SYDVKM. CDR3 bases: TGTGCCAGCAGTTCCCTCGTAGCGGGAGGGTACGATGAGCAGTTCTTC. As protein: CASSSLVAGGYDEQFF.

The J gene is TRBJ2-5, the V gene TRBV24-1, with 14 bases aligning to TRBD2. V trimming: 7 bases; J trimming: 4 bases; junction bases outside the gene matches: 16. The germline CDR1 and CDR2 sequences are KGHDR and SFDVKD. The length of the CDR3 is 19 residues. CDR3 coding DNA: TGTGCCACCAGCGGACTCAGACCGGGACTAGCGGGAGCTGGAGAGACCCAGTACTTC. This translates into CATSGLRPGLAGAGETQYF.

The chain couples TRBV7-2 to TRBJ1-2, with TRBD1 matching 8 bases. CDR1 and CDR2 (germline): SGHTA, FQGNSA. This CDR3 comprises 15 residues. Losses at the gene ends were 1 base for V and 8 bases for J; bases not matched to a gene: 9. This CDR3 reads CASSLDNRGGLGYTF. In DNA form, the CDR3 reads TGTGCCAGCAGCTTAGATAACAGGGGGGGGCTCGGCTACACCTTC. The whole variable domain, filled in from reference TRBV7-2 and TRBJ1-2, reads GAGVSQSPSNKVTEKGKDVELRCDPISGHTALYWYRQSLGQGLEFLIYFQGNSAPDKSGLPSDRFSAERTGGSVSTLTIQRTQQEDSAVYLCASSLDNRGGLGYTFGSGTRLTVV.

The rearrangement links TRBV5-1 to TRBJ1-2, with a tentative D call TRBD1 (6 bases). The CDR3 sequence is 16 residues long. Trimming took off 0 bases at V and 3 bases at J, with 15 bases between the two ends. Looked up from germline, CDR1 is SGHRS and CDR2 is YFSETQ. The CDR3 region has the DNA TGCGCCAGCAGCTTGGCCGGGACACCACTTTACTATGGCTACACCTTC. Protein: CASSLAGTPLYYGYTF.

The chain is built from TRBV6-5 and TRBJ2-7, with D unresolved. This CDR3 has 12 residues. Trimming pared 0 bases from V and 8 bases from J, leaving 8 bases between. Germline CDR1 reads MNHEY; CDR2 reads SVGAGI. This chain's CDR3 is CASSYSLSKQYF. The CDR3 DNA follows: TGTGCCAGCAGTTACTCTCTAAGTAAGCAGTACTTC.

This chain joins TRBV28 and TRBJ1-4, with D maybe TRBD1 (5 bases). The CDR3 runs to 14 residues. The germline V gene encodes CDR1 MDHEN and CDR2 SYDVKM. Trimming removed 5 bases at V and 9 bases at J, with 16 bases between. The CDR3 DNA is TGTGCCAGCAGTCCTGACAGAGTAATGAAAAAACTGTTTTTT. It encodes CASSPDRVMKKLFF.